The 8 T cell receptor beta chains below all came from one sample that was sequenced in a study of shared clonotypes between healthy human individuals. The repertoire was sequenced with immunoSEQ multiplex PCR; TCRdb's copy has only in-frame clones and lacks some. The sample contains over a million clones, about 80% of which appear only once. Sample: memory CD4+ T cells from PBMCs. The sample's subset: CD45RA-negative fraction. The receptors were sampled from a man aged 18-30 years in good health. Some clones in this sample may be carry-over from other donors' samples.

The CDR3 DNA sequence: TGCAGTGCATCAGTAAGACAAAAGCAGTACTTC. Translation: CSASVRQKQYF. The chain carries TRBV20-1 and TRBJ2-7; D call uncertain. Germline V gene lookup returns CDR1 DFQATT and CDR2 SNEGSKA (reference sequence). V was shortened by 6 bases and J by 8 bases, with 14 bases between the two germline ends. This CDR3 has 11 residues.

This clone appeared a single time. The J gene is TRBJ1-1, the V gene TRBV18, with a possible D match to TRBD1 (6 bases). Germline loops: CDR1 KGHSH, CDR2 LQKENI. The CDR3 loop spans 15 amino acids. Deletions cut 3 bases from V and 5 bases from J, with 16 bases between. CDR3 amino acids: CASSPLEGGGTEAFF. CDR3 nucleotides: TGTGCCAGCTCACCCCTTGAAGGGGGAGGTACTGAAGCTTTCTTT. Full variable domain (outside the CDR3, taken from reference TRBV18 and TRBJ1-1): NAGVMQNPRHLVRRRGQEARLRCSPMKGHSHVYWYRQLPEEGLKFMVYLQKENIIDESGMPKERFSAEFPKEGPSILRIQQVVRGDSAAYFCASSPLEGGGTEAFFGQGTRLTVV.

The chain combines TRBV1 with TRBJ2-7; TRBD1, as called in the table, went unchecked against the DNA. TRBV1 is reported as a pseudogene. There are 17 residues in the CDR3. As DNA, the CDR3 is TGCACCAGCAGCCAAGATTGGACGATGCCCAGGGCCCTCGAGCAGTACTTC. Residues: CTSSQDWTMPRALEQYF.

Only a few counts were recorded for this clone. The CDR3 region has the DNA TGTGCCAGCTCACCAGACCTACAGCCGAACACTGAAGCTTTCTTT. It specifies CASSPDLQPNTEAFF. The rearrangement links TRBV18 to TRBJ1-1; D is uncertain. V shed 2 bases and J shed 1 base, with 11 bases lying between them. The CDR3 contains 15 residues. Germline V CDR1 and CDR2: KGHSH, LQKENI.

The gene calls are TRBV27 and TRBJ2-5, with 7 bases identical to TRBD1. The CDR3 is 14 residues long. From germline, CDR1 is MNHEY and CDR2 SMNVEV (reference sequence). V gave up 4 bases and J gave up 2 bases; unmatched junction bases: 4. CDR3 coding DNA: TGTGCCAGCAGTTACCGGACAGGACAAGAGACCCAGTACTTC. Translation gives CASSYRTGQETQYF.

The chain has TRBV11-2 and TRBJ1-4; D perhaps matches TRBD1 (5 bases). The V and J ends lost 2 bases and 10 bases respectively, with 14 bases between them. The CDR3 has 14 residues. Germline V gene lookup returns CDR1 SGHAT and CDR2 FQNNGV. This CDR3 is CASSLYGREGKLFF. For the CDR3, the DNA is TGTGCCAGCAGCTTATATGGCAGGGAGGGAAAACTGTTTTTT.

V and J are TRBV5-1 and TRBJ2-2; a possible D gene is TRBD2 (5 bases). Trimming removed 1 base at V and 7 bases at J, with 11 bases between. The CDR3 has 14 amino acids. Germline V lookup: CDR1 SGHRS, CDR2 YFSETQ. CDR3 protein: CASSLLGVLGELFF. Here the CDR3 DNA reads TGCGCCAGCAGCTTGTTGGGAGTCCTCGGGGAGCTGTTTTTT.

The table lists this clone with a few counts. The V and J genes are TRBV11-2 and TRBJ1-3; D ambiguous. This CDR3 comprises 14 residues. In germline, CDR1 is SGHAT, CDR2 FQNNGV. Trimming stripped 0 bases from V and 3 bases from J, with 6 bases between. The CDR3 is CASSLDGSGNTIYF. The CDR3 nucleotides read TGTGCCAGCAGCTTAGACGGAAGTGGAAACACCATATATTTT.